Following are 27 T cell receptor beta chains from one sample sequenced in a study of beta chain features in type 1 diabetes (dated by TCRdb to the late 2010s). Libraries came from the immunoSEQ multiplex PCR assay. All of the isolated RNA was reverse transcribed with the High Capacity cDNA Reverse Transcription Kit, so expressed TCRB transcripts were sequenced. The clones in this table, taken by TCRdb from immuneACCESS, are in-frame only. Not every clone is retained; where verified, under half of the shortfall comes from an unresolved V gene, and the cause of the rest is unknown. This sample gives 600,000 to 750,000 clones in total; 9.5% to 15% of them show up just once. The ten largest clones add up to over 0.1% of the sample. Broad study findings and their caveats: In all four CD4+ subsets, TCRB CDR3 length was moderately but significantly shorter in type 1 diabetes patients.

Which antigens these TCRs recognize remains unknown. Sequenced material: naive CD4+ T cells from blood. The cell subset or site tag for this specimen amounts to: true naive CD4+ T cells. Every receptor here comes from a man in his thirties or forties with type 1 diabetes.

V usage is TRBV9 and J usage is TRBJ2-3; 9 bases are shared with TRBD2. Looked up from germline, CDR1 is SGDLS and CDR2 is YYNGEE. The CDR3 totals 16 residues. V shed 0 bases, J shed 2 bases, and the junction held 4 bases outside the gene matches. DNA of the CDR3: TGTGCCAGCAGCGTAGGAATAGCGGGGGCCACAGATACGCAGTATTTT. Translation: CASSVGIAGATDTQYF.

The chain uses TRBV6-1 and TRBJ2-5, with TRBD1 as a possible D gene (6 bases). V was trimmed by 2 bases and J by 7 bases, leaving 20 bases between them. Germline assignment: CDR1 MNHNS and CDR2 SASEGT. This CDR3 contains 16 residues. CDR3 in amino acids: CASSESKGLGGGTQYF. The DNA of the CDR3 is TGTGCCAGCAGTGAAAGTAAAGGTCTTGGGGGCGGGACCCAGTACTTC.

Only a few counts were recorded for this clone. V gene TRBV25-1 combines with J gene TRBJ2-7; 10 bases line up with TRBD1. There are 16 residues in the CDR3. The V gene end was trimmed by 5 bases and the J gene end by 2 bases; junction bases not matched to a gene: 9. The germline gives CDR1 MGHDK, CDR2 SYGVNS. The CDR3 DNA follows: TGTGCCAGCAGTCCCACTCCCGGACAGGGGGCCTACGAGCAGTACTTC. Amino acid sequence: CASSPTPGQGAYEQYF.

The rearrangement uses TRBV7-3 and TRBJ2-3, with 12 positions matching TRBD1. The V gene's germline CDR1 is SGHTA and CDR2 FQGTGA. Germline trimming cut 5 bases from V and 4 bases from J; bases unmatched to any gene: 4. This CDR3 region has 15 residues. This CDR3 is CASSVGQGAADTQYF. CDR3 in DNA: TGTGCCAGCAGCGTGGGACAGGGGGCCGCAGATACGCAGTATTTT.

This clone was found a few times. The CDR3 spells CASSQSGRGGTDTQYF. The DNA for the CDR3 is TGTGCCAGCAGCCAATCAGGACGGGGGGGCACAGATACGCAGTATTTT. The genes are TRBV4-2 and TRBJ2-3; 7 bases fit TRBD2. CDR1 is LGHNA and CDR2 is YNFKEQ in the germline V gene. V shed 2 bases, J shed 1 base, and the junction held 6 bases outside the gene matches. This CDR3 comprises 16 residues.

The J gene is TRBJ2-7, the V gene TRBV7-2, with a possible D match to TRBD1 (5 bases). The length of the CDR3 is 14 residues. With 6 bases removed from V and 0 bases from J, the gap between germline ends came to 12 bases. In germline, CDR1 is SGHTA, CDR2 FQGNSA. The CDR3 nucleotides read TGTGCCAGCAGAATAGGGGCCCACTCCTACGAGCAGTACTTC. Its translation is CASRIGAHSYEQYF.

The chain carries TRBV9 and TRBJ2-2, with 11 bases that match TRBD1. From germline, CDR1 is SGDLS and CDR2 YYNGEE. The V and J ends lost 2 bases and 4 bases, in that order; junction bases with no gene match: 4. CDR3 length: 16 residues. For the CDR3, the DNA is TGTGCCAGCAGCGTTCGGGACAGGGGGTTCACCGGGGAGCTGTTTTTT. Amino acid sequence: CASSVRDRGFTGELFF.

This sequence joins TRBV7-9 and TRBJ2-1, with 8 positions matching TRBD1. Germline V CDR1 and CDR2: SEHNR, FQNEAQ (reference sequence). The V and J ends lost 5 bases and 5 bases, in that order; junction bases with no gene match: 5. There are 14 residues in the CDR3. The CDR3 bases are TGTGCCAGCAGCAACCAGGGGGCCCACAATGAGCAGTTCTTC. Translation: CASSNQGAHNEQFF.

The V call is TRBV4-2, the J call TRBJ1-5; TRBD1 agrees at 7 bases. V shed 4 bases and J 5 bases; nucleotides not matched to a gene: 8. The germline CDR1 and CDR2 sequences are LGHNA and YNFKEQ. This CDR3 is 15 amino acids long. The chain's CDR3 is CASSRNRDSYQPQHF. The CDR3 DNA reads as TGTGCCAGCAGCCGTAACCGGGACAGCTATCAGCCCCAGCATTTT.

In its sample, this clone was seen a few times. The V gene is TRBV10-3, the J gene TRBJ1-6; TRBD1 matches at 9 bases. With V trimmed by 4 bases and J by 7 bases, 2 bases remained unmatched. CDR3 length: 14 residues. The germline V gene has CDR1 ENHRY and CDR2 SYGVKD. As DNA, the CDR3 is TGTGCCATCAGTGTAGGGACAGGGAATTCACCCCTCCACTTT. Translating gives CAISVGTGNSPLHF.

This clone was counted a few times. The V gene is TRBV5-6, the J gene TRBJ1-4; unclear D gene. The V end lost 2 bases, the J end lost 4 bases, and 9 bases lay between the germline ends. The CDR3 spans 14 residues. CDR1 is SGHDT and CDR2 is YYEEEE in the germline V gene. The CDR3 here is CASSLGGINEKLFF. CDR3 DNA: TGTGCCAGCAGCTTAGGAGGGATTAATGAAAAACTGTTTTTT. Using reference TRBV5-6 and TRBJ1-4 for the parts outside the CDR3, the full variable domain is DAGVTQSPTHLIKTRGQQVTLRCSPKSGHDTVSWYQQALGQGPQFIFQYYEEEERQRGNFPDRFSGHQFPNYSSELNVNALLLGDSALYLCASSLGGINEKLFFGSGTQLSVL.

This clone was seen more than once but under ten times. The chain joins TRBV9 to TRBJ2-5; TRBD2 matches 9 bases. Losses at the gene ends were 4 bases for V and 4 bases for J; bases not matched to a gene: 14. Germline V gives CDR1 SGDLS, CDR2 YYNGEE. The CDR3 is 17 residues long. The CDR3 region is CASSPPRAGGNRETQYF. The DNA for the CDR3 is TGTGCCAGCAGCCCCCCAAGGGCGGGGGGGAATCGAGAGACCCAGTACTTC.

Only a few counts were recorded for this clone. The chain employs TRBV7-6 and TRBJ1-5; D is uncertain. The germline V gene encodes CDR1 SGHVS and CDR2 FNYEAQ. This CDR3 comprises 14 residues. Between the trimmed V and J ends, which lost 4 bases and 4 bases, there was a span of 11 bases. CDR3 region: CASSSGYGNQPQHF. CDR3 in DNA: TGTGCCAGCAGCTCTGGGTACGGAAATCAGCCCCAGCATTTT.

This clone was found a few times. Here the CDR3 DNA reads TGTGCCAGCAGCTTACGGCTGAGTTACAATGAGCAGTTCTTC. Translating it yields CASSLRLSYNEQFF. This chain joins TRBV7-2 and TRBJ2-1; unclear D gene. Germline V gene data show CDR1 as SGHTA and CDR2 as FQGNSA. Trimming removed 2 bases from V and 4 bases from J, with 9 bases in between. The CDR3 runs to 14 residues. Full variable domain (rest looked up from reference TRBV7-2 and TRBJ2-1): GAGVSQSPSNKVTEKGKDVELRCDPISGHTALYWYRQSLGQGLEFLIYFQGNSAPDKSGLPSDRFSAERTGGSVSTLTIQRTQQEDSAVYLCASSLRLSYNEQFFGPGTRLTVL.

V is TRBV5-1 and J is TRBJ1-2; D is perhaps TRBD1 (6 bases). The V gene's germline CDR1 is SGHRS and CDR2 YFSETQ. The CDR3 length is 16 residues. Trimming removed 0 bases at V and 7 bases at J, with 19 bases between. CDR3 sequence: CASSLANSGGAGGYTF. The CDR3 nucleotides are TGCGCCAGCAGCTTGGCCAATAGCGGGGGCGCTGGTGGCTACACCTTC.

The sample holds a few counts of this clone. The chain links TRBV30 to TRBJ1-2, with TRBD1 as a possible D gene (5 bases). CDR3 length: 13 residues. The germline CDR1 and CDR2 sequences are GTSNPN and SVGIG (reference sequence). Trimming removed 4 bases at V and 1 base at J, with 10 bases between. The CDR3, as DNA: TGTGCCTGGAAGAGCGACAGTAACTATGGCTACACCTTC. This sequence encodes CAWKSDSNYGYTF.

This chain links TRBV12-5 with TRBJ2-7; D is unclear. CDR3 length equals 12 residues. The V end was cut by 1 base, the J end by 10 bases, with 11 bases between. Germline CDR1 reads LGHNT; CDR2 reads FRNRAP. The CDR3 reads CASGLGHQPQYF. The CDR3 region has the DNA TGTGCTAGTGGTTTGGGACACCAACCTCAGTACTTC.

This clone turned up a few times. This chain links TRBV29-1 with TRBJ1-5; D unclear. The CDR3 loop spans 14 amino acids. V was shortened by 4 bases and J by 3 bases, with 13 bases between the two germline ends. Germline lookup yields CDR1 SQVTM and CDR2 ANQGSEA. CDR3 protein: CSVVIGPLNQPQHF. CDR3 coding DNA: TGCAGCGTTGTAATCGGACCGCTCAATCAGCCCCAGCATTTT.

The rearrangement links TRBV14 to TRBJ1-2; the D is unclear. CDR3 length: 12 residues. V lost 4 bases to trimming and J lost 10 bases, with 13 bases between them. The V gene's germline CDR1 is SGHDN and CDR2 FVKESK. CDR3 protein: CASSPTRGYYTF. CDR3 DNA: TGTGCCAGCAGCCCCACGAGAGGGTACTACACCTTC. Combining the CDR3 with reference TRBV14 and TRBJ1-2 gives the whole variable domain EAGVTQFPSHSVIEKGQTVTLRCDPISGHDNLYWYRRVMGKEIKFLLHFVKESKQDESGMPNNRFLAERTGGTYSTLKVQPAELEDSGVYFCASSPTRGYYTFGSGTRLTVV.

This clone came up a few times. The chain employs TRBV5-4 and TRBJ2-2; the D call may be TRBD1 or TRBD2 (6 bases each). The ends were cut back, 6 bases at V and 0 bases at J, with 12 bases in the middle. CDR1 SGHNT and CDR2 YYREEE come from the germline V gene (reference sequence). The CDR3 covers 15 residues. CDR3 protein: CASTPGASNTGELFF. The CDR3 nucleotides are TGTGCCAGCACGCCGGGGGCTTCGAACACCGGGGAGCTGTTTTTT.

This clone has just a few counts. V gene TRBV6-5 combines with J gene TRBJ1-1; D ambiguous. V lost 0 bases and J 2 bases, leaving 7 bases between the germline ends. From germline, CDR1 is MNHEY and CDR2 SVGAGI. The CDR3 has 14 residues. Written as DNA, the CDR3 is TGTGCCAGCAGTTACTCGAGGTTAAACACTGAAGCTTTCTTT. It codes for CASSYSRLNTEAFF.

The rearrangement joins TRBV9 to TRBJ2-6, with a tentative D call TRBD1 (6 bases). Germline V CDR1 and CDR2: SGDLS, YYNGEE. V lost 4 bases and J 2 bases, leaving 19 bases between the germline ends. The CDR3 is made up of 18 amino acids. This CDR3 is CASSTQTGMITGANVLTF. CDR3 DNA sequence: TGTGCCAGCAGCACACAAACAGGGATGATTACTGGGGCCAACGTCCTGACTTTC.

Only a few counts were recorded for this clone. In DNA, the CDR3 is TGTGCCATATACGACAGGGTCTCCTACGAGCAGTACTTC. Translated: CAIYDRVSYEQYF. The V gene is TRBV10-3, the J gene TRBJ2-7, with 7 bases lining up with TRBD1. CDR1 ENHRY and CDR2 SYGVKD come from the germline V gene. This CDR3 region has 13 residues. After removal of 9 bases from V and 0 bases from J, the junction contained 5 bases not matched to a gene.

There are a few counts of this clone. The chain combines TRBV4-3 with TRBJ2-6, with a weak D call TRBD1 (5 bases). The CDR3 totals 19 residues. Trimming pared 0 bases from V and 4 bases from J, leaving 19 bases between. The germline V gene encodes CDR1 LGHNA and CDR2 YSLEER. The CDR3 protein is CASSQDSVFKGAGANVLTF. For the CDR3, the DNA is TGCGCCAGCAGCCAAGATTCGGTATTCAAAGGGGCAGGGGCCAACGTCCTGACTTTC.

This clone was found a few times. The chain is built from TRBV30 and TRBJ2-5; D ambiguous. The J call may not be correct, given that the DNA end is closer to TRBJ2-7. CDR3 size: 11 residues. The V gene's germline CDR1 is GTSNPN and CDR2 SVGIG (reference sequence). The CDR3 region has the DNA TGTGCCTGGAGTGAGGGCTACGAGCAGTACTTC. Its protein product is CAWSEGYEQYF.

This chain connects TRBV2 to TRBJ1-2, with 8 bases identical to TRBD1. Germline loops: CDR1 SNHLY, CDR2 FYNNEI. Germline trimming cut 4 bases from V and 14 bases from J; bases unmatched to any gene: 18. CDR3 length: 15 amino acids. This chain's CDR3 is CASSVPPSGQGRGTF. In nucleotides, the CDR3 is TGTGCCAGCAGTGTTCCCCCCTCTGGACAGGGTAGAGGGACCTTC.

This clone was seen a handful of times. The V call is TRBV11-2, the J call TRBJ1-3; D not certain. The ends were cut back, 7 bases at V and 0 bases at J, with 10 bases in the middle. Looked up from germline, CDR1 is SGHAT and CDR2 is FQNNGV. The CDR3 runs to 14 residues. CDR3 protein: CASTRESSGNTIYF. DNA for the CDR3: TGTGCCAGCACTCGCGAGAGCTCTGGAAACACCATATATTTT.